The entry below gives a single T cell receptor (beta chain) sequence along with its context. What it binds is unknown. These data are taken from a study of shared clonotypes between healthy human individuals. Study results and limitations: Larger estimated richness was generally seen in naive subsets than in memory subsets.

The V gene lost 2 bases and the J gene lost 1 base, with 12 bases spanning the gap. The length of the CDR3 is 16 residues. From germline, CDR1 is KGHSH and CDR2 LQKENI. Assay execution proceeded at the deep level. For every subset, genomic DNA was evenly distributed across several immunoSEQ plates. This table comes from immunoSEQ multiplex PCR, and its TCRdb copy is limited to in-frame clones, with some not included. The table includes some 580,000 clones, approximately 97% detected once. The V call is TRBV18, the J call TRBJ1-5, with a possible D match to TRBD1 (5 bases). The source of this sequence is a woman aged 25 to 39 in good health. The sample consisted of naive CD4+ T cells sorted from blood. Subset reported: CD45RA+ positively selected. This CDR3 is CASSPNGAGSNQPQHF. The DNA for the CDR3 is TGTGCCAGCTCACCAAACGGGGCCGGCAGCAATCAGCCCCAGCATTTT.